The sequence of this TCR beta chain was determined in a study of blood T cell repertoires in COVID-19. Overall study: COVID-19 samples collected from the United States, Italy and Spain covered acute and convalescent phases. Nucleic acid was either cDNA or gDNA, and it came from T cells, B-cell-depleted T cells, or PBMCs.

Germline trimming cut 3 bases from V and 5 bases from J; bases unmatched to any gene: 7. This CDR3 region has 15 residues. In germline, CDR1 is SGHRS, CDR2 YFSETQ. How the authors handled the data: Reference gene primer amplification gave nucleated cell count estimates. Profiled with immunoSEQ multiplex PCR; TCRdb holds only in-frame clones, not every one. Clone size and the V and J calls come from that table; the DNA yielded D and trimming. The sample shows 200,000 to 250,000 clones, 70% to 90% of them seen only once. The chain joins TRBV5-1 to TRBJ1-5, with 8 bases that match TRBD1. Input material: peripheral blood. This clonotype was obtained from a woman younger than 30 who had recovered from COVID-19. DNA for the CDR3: TGCGCCAGCAGCTGGACAGGGTCAGGGGATCAGCCCCAGCATTTT. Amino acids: CASSWTGSGDQPQHF. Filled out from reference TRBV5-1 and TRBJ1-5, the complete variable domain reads KAGVTQTPRYLIKTRGQQVTLSCSPISGHRSVSWYQQTPGQGLQFLFEYFSETQRNKGNFPGRFSGRQFSNSRSEMNVSTLELGDSALYLCASSWTGSGDQPQHFGDGTRLSIL.